Listed below are T cell receptor beta chains from one sample, sequenced in a study of blood T cells in healthy people across ages. In TCRdb, the 5' RACE reads were re-called with MiXCR into one record per CDR3 protein. The data contain 1.5 million to 2 million distinct CDR3 sequences, just under 50% of them singletons. The sequenced sample consisted of blood. These receptors all stem from a woman aged 40 to 50 in good health. CDR3s include the opening cysteine and the closing phenylalanine or tryptophan. The D gene is left open where the match is weak. A clone size is listed for some rows: how often the clone was seen (once, few, many), or a class if it is expanded.

>.|TRBJ2-5|TRBV7-9|.
CASSLILGETRYF
TGTGCCAGCAGCTTAATATTAGGAGAGACCCGGTACTTC
>TRBD1|TRBJ2-6|TRBV11-2|.
CASSLVQGVSSGANVLTF
TGTGCCAGCAGCTTAGTCCAGGGGGTGAGCTCTGGGGCCAACGTCCTGACTTTC
>TRBD1|TRBJ2-7|TRBV28|few
CASGRPGQYPYEQYF
TGTGCCAGCGGCAGACCGGGACAGTACCCTTACGAGCAGTACTTC
>.|TRBJ2-1|TRBV9|.
CASTRTQLNNEQFF
TGTGCCAGCACTAGGACCCAATTAAACAATGAGCAGTTCTTC
>.|TRBJ2-4|TRBV7-9|few
CASSFSSVAKNIQYF
TGTGCCAGCAGCTTTTCCTCTGTAGCCAAAAACATTCAGTACTTC
>.|TRBJ2-1|TRBV7-2|few
CASSLDLFSYNEQFF
TGTGCCAGCAGCTTAGATCTGTTCTCCTACAATGAGCAGTTCTTC
>.|TRBJ2-1|TRBV7-2|.
CASSLAAGACNEQFF
TGTGCCAGCAGCTTAGCGGCGGGGGCCTGCAATGAGCAGTTCTTC
>TRBD1|TRBJ1-1|TRBV27|.
CASSKTGGGFTEAFF
TGTGCCAGCAGCAAAACAGGGGGCGGATTCACTGAAGCTTTCTTT
>.|TRBJ2-5|TRBV20-1|.
CSASRGHQETQYF
TGCAGTGCTAGTCGGGGGCACCAAGAGACCCAGTACTTC
>.|TRBJ2-7|TRBV5-1|few
CASSHRENEQYF
TGCGCCAGCAGCCACCGGGAGAACGAGCAGTACTTC
>TRBD1|TRBJ2-7|TRBV2|.
CASSAGQRTYEQYF
TGTGCCAGCAGTGCGGGACAGAGAACCTACGAGCAGTACTTC
>TRBD2|TRBJ2-3|TRBV7-9|.
CASMISGSTDTQYF
TGTGCCAGCATGATTAGCGGGAGCACAGATACGCAGTATTTT
>.|TRBJ2-6|TRBV11-1|few
CASRGGVAGANVLTF
TGTGCCAGCAGAGGAGGGGTCGCTGGGGCCAACGTCCTGACTTTC
>.|TRBJ2-3|TRBV20-1|.
CSARGTLNTDTQYF
TGCAGTGCTAGGGGGACTCTAAACACAGATACGCAGTATTTT
>.|TRBJ2-7|TRBV5-1|.
CASSFTGNTYEQYF
TGCGCCAGCAGCTTTACGGGGAATACCTACGAGCAGTACTTC
>.|TRBJ2-5|TRBV12-3/TRBV12-4|many
CASSPTPGRETQYF
TGTGCCAGCAGTCCTACCCCGGGTCGAGAGACCCAGTACTTC
>TRBD1|TRBJ2-7|TRBV7-9|few
CASSPRTGSRSYEQYF
TGTGCCAGCAGCCCCCGGACAGGGAGCCGTTCCTACGAGCAGTACTTC
>.|TRBJ2-7|TRBV3-1|few
CASSPTRVEYEQYF
TGTGCCAGCAGCCCAACTCGGGTGGAATACGAGCAGTACTTC
>.|TRBJ1-6|TRBV27|once
CASSASILGGNSPLHF
TGTGCCAGCAGTGCCTCTATACTGGGGGGTAATTCACCCCTCCACTTT
>.|TRBJ2-1|TRBV28|.
CASSPGTPPPYNEQFF
TGTGCCAGCAGCCCAGGGACGCCGCCCCCCTACAATGAGCAGTTCTTC
>TRBD1|TRBJ1-2|TRBV7-3|.
CASSLGPDRENGYTF
TGTGCCAGCAGCCTGGGTCCGGACAGGGAGAATGGCTACACCTTC
>.|TRBJ2-5|TRBV24-1|.
CATSDPGLQETQYF
TGTGCCACCAGTGATCCGGGACTCCAAGAGACCCAGTACTTC
>.|TRBJ2-7|TRBV27|few
CASSLSIGGNEQYF
TGTGCCAGCAGTTTATCCATAGGAGGGAACGAGCAGTACTTC
>TRBD1|TRBJ2-3|TRBV7-3|.
CASSHWGQGATTDTQYF
TGTGCCAGCAGCCATTGGGGACAGGGGGCTACTACAGATACGCAGTATTTT
>TRBD2|TRBJ2-5|TRBV7-9|.
CASSSSIGLAGGLETETQYF
TGTGCCAGCAGCTCTTCTATAGGACTAGCGGGGGGCCTTGAGACAGAGACCCAGTACTTC
>.|TRBJ1-5|TRBV4-3|.
CASSQDLMGNQPQHF
TGCGCCAGCAGCCAAGATCTAATGGGCAATCAGCCCCAGCATTTT